A single sample gave rise to the 28 T cell receptor beta chains below, sequenced in a study of cytomegalovirus exposure and HLA in healthy donors. 13 Jbeta primers and 60 Vbeta primers were used for the PCR. Here immunoSEQ multiplex PCR was the method, and the copy in TCRdb shows in-frame clones only, minus some. The sample holds 200,000 to 250,000 clones, around four fifths seen once. The specimen sequenced was PBMCs. These receptors all come from a male donor in good health and CMV-seronegative.

The chain combines TRBV29-1 with TRBJ1-5; no clear D. The CDR3 consists of 15 residues. CDR1 is SQVTM and CDR2 is ANQGSEA in the germline V gene. V shed 4 bases and J shed 0 bases, with 13 bases lying between them. The CDR3 here is CSVADFQNSNQPQHF. CDR3 nucleotide sequence: TGCAGCGTTGCCGACTTCCAGAATAGCAATCAGCCCCAGCATTTT. The complete variable domain, with remaining parts taken from reference TRBV29-1 and TRBJ1-5, reads SAVISQKPSRDICQRGTSLTIQCQVDSQVTMMFWYRQQPGQSLTLIATANQGSEATYESGFVIDKFPISRPNLTFSTLTVSNMSPEDSSIYLCSVADFQNSNQPQHFGDGTRLSIL.

The CDR3 DNA follows: TGCGCCAGCAGCTTGGGAGCGGGACGCTCCTACGAGCAGTACTTC. Amino acid sequence: CASSLGAGRSYEQYF. The genes are TRBV5-1 and TRBJ2-7; TRBD2 matches 7 bases. V lost 0 bases to trimming and J lost 0 bases; unmatched junction nucleotides: 3. Germline V gene lookup returns CDR1 SGHRS and CDR2 YFSETQ. The length of the CDR3 is 15 residues.

The table lists this clone with a few counts. This chain uses TRBV6-1 with TRBJ1-2; 10 bases are shared with TRBD1. This CDR3 comprises 15 residues. With 0 bases clipped from V and 5 bases from J, the junction kept 3 bases outside the gene matches. Germline CDR1 is MNHNS and CDR2 is SASEGT. The CDR3 spells CASSEATGGGYGYTF. Written as DNA, the CDR3 is TGTGCCAGCAGTGAAGCGACAGGGGGCGGATATGGCTACACCTTC.

This chain uses TRBV18 with TRBJ1-2; 11 bases line up with TRBD1. Looked up from germline, CDR1 is KGHSH and CDR2 is LQKENI. V lost 5 bases, J lost 10 bases, and 12 bases stayed unmatched. The CDR3 loop spans 15 amino acids. CDR3: CASSKESLGQGVYTF. Here the CDR3 DNA reads TGTGCCAGCTCAAAAGAAAGTCTGGGACAGGGGGTCTACACCTTC.

CDR3 protein: CASRVTGGTYNEQFF. In DNA form, the CDR3 reads TGTGCCAGCAGGGTGACAGGGGGGACCTACAATGAGCAGTTCTTC. V gene TRBV2 combines with J gene TRBJ2-1, with TRBD1 matching 9 bases. Germline CDR1 and CDR2: SNHLY and FYNNEI. The CDR3 has 15 residues. V dropped 6 bases and J dropped 2; count of bases not matched to a gene: 5.

The chain carries TRBV7-5 and TRBJ2-1; the table's D call of TRBD2 was not tested on the DNA. TRBV7-5 is a documented pseudogene. The CDR3 is 19 residues long. The DNA for the CDR3 is TGTGCCAGAAGCTTAGCTAAGCGGGAGGCGACTCTCCACTACAATGAGCAGTTCTTC. It is translated as CARSLAKREATLHYNEQFF.

The J gene is TRBJ2-1, the V gene TRBV15; 8 positions match TRBD1. This CDR3 is built from 14 residues. Germline CDR1 and CDR2: LNHNV and YYDKDF (reference sequence). The J segment lost 7 bases and the V segment lost 4 bases, leaving 6 bases of the junction unmatched. CDR3 bases: TGTGCCACCAGCATAAGGACAGGGATGAATGAGCAGTTCTTC. It is translated as CATSIRTGMNEQFF.

This chain links TRBV29-1 with TRBJ2-3; D gene ambiguous. This CDR3 is built from 10 residues. Trimming took 4 bases from V and 6 from J, leaving 5 bases between them. Germline V gene sequence: CDR1 SQVTM, CDR2 ANQGSEA. In DNA form, the CDR3 reads TGCAGCGTTGGGCGGGATACGCAGTATTTT. It encodes CSVGRDTQYF.

The table lists this clone with a count of one. The chain joins TRBV27 to TRBJ2-2, with 8 bases identical to TRBD1. CDR1 is MNHEY, CDR2 SMNVEV, per germline (reference sequence). CDR3 length: 17 amino acids. The ends lost 3 bases at V and 2 bases at J; junction bases unmatched: 8. The CDR3 here is CASSFTRGQVNTGELFF. Written as DNA, the CDR3 is TGTGCCAGCAGTTTCACCCGGGGACAGGTTAACACCGGGGAGCTGTTTTTT.

This clone was detected a few times. The sample carries other DNA sequences with the same CDR3. CDR3 protein: CASSQTGGIYEQYF. The DNA for the CDR3 is TGTGCCAGTAGCCAGACAGGGGGTATTTACGAGCAGTACTTC. The chain joins TRBV19 to TRBJ2-7; 9 bases agree with TRBD1. Germline trimming cut 6 bases from V and 4 bases from J; bases unmatched to any gene: 7. Germline V gene data show CDR1 as LNHDA and CDR2 as SQIVND (reference sequence). The CDR3 totals 14 residues.

This clone was recorded a few times. J is TRBJ1-2 and V is TRBV27; D is unclear. The length of the CDR3 is 13 residues. Germline lookup yields CDR1 MNHEY and CDR2 SMNVEV (reference sequence). V was shortened by 3 bases and J by 6 bases, with 11 bases between the two germline ends. CDR3 residues: CASSFYLGNGYTF. CDR3 nucleotide sequence: TGTGCCAGCAGTTTTTATCTTGGCAATGGCTACACCTTC.

This chain uses TRBV27 with TRBJ2-7; D is unresolved. From germline, CDR1 is MNHEY and CDR2 SMNVEV (reference sequence). V lost 3 bases to trimming and J lost 3 bases, with 15 bases between them. The CDR3 length is 15 residues. CDR3 protein: CASSFFIDTNYEQYF. The CDR3 DNA follows: TGTGCCAGCAGTTTTTTTATTGACACCAACTACGAGCAGTACTTC.

V is TRBV4-1 and J is TRBJ1-5; D may be TRBD1 (5 bases). V gave up 0 bases and J gave up 3 bases, with 21 bases separating them. The length of the CDR3 is 19 residues. CDR1 and CDR2 (germline): MGHRA, YSYEKL. The CDR3 protein is CASSQDFVRQIRDNQPQHF. Written as DNA, the CDR3 is TGCGCCAGCAGCCAAGATTTTGTTAGACAGATTAGAGACAATCAGCCCCAGCATTTT.

A remark on this clone: This sequence may be a read error, since a much larger clone differs from it by one base. Within the sample, other DNA sequences also encode this same CDR3. The chain combines TRBV7-7 with TRBJ2-7; TRBD2 matches 7 bases. This CDR3 spans 12 amino acids. Germline CDR1 is SSHAT and CDR2 is FNYEAQ (reference sequence). The CDR3 reads CASSLEGGEQYF. In nucleotides, the CDR3 is TGTGCTAGCAGCTTAGAGGGAGGGGAGCAGTACTTC.

This chain connects TRBV6-1 to TRBJ1-5; D is unresolved. V was shortened by 7 bases and J by 1 base, with 8 bases between the two germline ends. The germline V gene encodes CDR1 MNHNS and CDR2 SASEGT. There are 13 residues in the CDR3. CDR3 sequence (DNA): TGTGCCAGCAAGACTGACAGCAATCAGCCCCAGCATTTT. It yields the protein CASKTDSNQPQHF.

The gene calls are TRBV10-1 and TRBJ2-5, with 7 positions matching TRBD1. CDR1 and CDR2 (germline): WNHNN, SYGVQD (reference sequence). V lost 0 bases, J lost 3 bases, and 4 bases stayed unmatched. The CDR3 totals 15 residues. For the CDR3, the DNA is TGCGCCAGCAGTGAGTCGCGACAGGGTAAAGAGACCCAGTACTTC. Residues: CASSESRQGKETQYF.

This chain links TRBV28 with TRBJ2-3; 10 positions match TRBD2. The CDR3 covers 20 residues. V gave up 4 bases and J gave up 4 bases; unmatched junction bases: 20. Germline-derived CDR1 and CDR2 are MDHEN and SYDVKM. The CDR3 DNA follows: TGTGCCAGCAGTTCGAGCCAGTTCATAGCGGGAGGAAAAACCCCAGATACGCAGTATTTT. Protein sequence: CASSSSQFIAGGKTPDTQYF.

This clone was observed a handful of times. The genes are TRBV6-5 and TRBJ1-1; possibly TRBD1 for D (5 bases). The CDR3 runs 14 residues. Trimming removed 2 bases at V and 10 bases at J, with 17 bases between. CDR1 is MNHEY and CDR2 is SVGAGI in the germline V gene. DNA of the CDR3: TGTGCCAGCAGTTACGAGGGGCGCCGGGGGGGAGCTTTCTTT. Translating gives CASSYEGRRGGAFF.

This clone has just one count. The rearrangement uses TRBV19 and TRBJ2-6; D is possibly TRBD2 (6 bases). CDR3 length: 17 residues. Germline CDR1 reads LNHDA; CDR2 reads SQIVND (reference sequence). Trimming stripped 5 bases from V and 0 bases from J, with 14 bases between. In nucleotides, the CDR3 is TGTGCCAGTAGTTACAGGAGGGACCCCTCTGGGGCCAACGTCCTGACTTTC. Its protein is CASSYRRDPSGANVLTF.

This clone appeared a single time. The V gene is TRBV10-2, the J gene TRBJ2-5; 8 nucleotides align to TRBD1. Trimming cost V 5 bases and J 1 base; bases outside gene matches: 15. CDR1 and CDR2 from the germline V gene are WSHSY and SAAADI. The CDR3 consists of 18 residues. The CDR3: CASSQLAGGIGGQETQYF. DNA of the CDR3: TGCGCCAGCAGTCAACTAGCAGGGGGCATAGGAGGCCAAGAGACCCAGTACTTC.

This chain connects TRBV6-1 to TRBJ1-5, with D tentatively TRBD1 (5 bases). The CDR3 spans 17 residues. Germline assignment: CDR1 MNHNS and CDR2 SASEGT. V lost 0 bases and J lost 1, with 13 bases in between. The CDR3 sequence: CASSEAGTGLSNQPQHF. For the CDR3, the DNA is TGTGCCAGCAGTGAAGCGGGTACAGGTCTGAGCAATCAGCCCCAGCATTTT.

The V and J genes are TRBV5-4 and TRBJ1-1; TRBD1 agrees at 7 bases. This CDR3 is built from 15 residues. Germline-derived CDR1 and CDR2 are SGHNT and YYREEE (reference sequence). J gave up 1 base and V 4 bases, and 7 bases lay outside the gene matches. The CDR3: CASSPYRGPNTEAFF. CDR3 nucleotides: TGTGCCAGCAGCCCTTACAGGGGCCCGAACACTGAAGCTTTCTTT.

J is TRBJ2-7 and V is TRBV21-1; the table assigns TRBD1, which was not confirmed against the DNA. TRBV21-1 is labeled a pseudogene. There are 14 residues in the CDR3. CDR3 amino acids: CASSLQGRVYEQYF. The CDR3 DNA follows: TGTGCCAGCAGCTTACAGGGTCGAGTATACGAGCAGTACTTC.

This chain joins TRBV28 and TRBJ1-2; 7 nucleotides line up with TRBD1. Germline loops: CDR1 MDHEN, CDR2 SYDVKM. The trim removed 3 bases at V and 5 bases at J, leaving 3 bases unmatched. This CDR3 is 13 amino acids long. CDR3 loop: CASSLTGRYGYTF. The CDR3 nucleotides are TGTGCCAGCAGTTTGACAGGGAGGTATGGCTACACCTTC.

The chain has TRBV5-1 and TRBJ2-7; perhaps TRBD1 as D (6 bases). Deletions cut 0 bases from V and 3 bases from J, with 10 bases between. CDR3 length: 14 residues. CDR1 is SGHRS, CDR2 YFSETQ, per germline. The CDR3 region has the DNA TGCGCCAGCAGCTTGGCCGGGACATACTACGAGCAGTACTTC. Translation gives CASSLAGTYYEQYF.

The rearrangement joins TRBV6-5 to TRBJ2-7, with TRBD2 identical over 11 bases. CDR1 is MNHEY and CDR2 is SVGAGI in the germline V gene. The CDR3 runs to 15 residues. Trimming cost V 6 bases and J 2 bases; bases outside gene matches: 6. CDR3 nucleotides: TGTGCCAGCAGGCCGACTAGCGGGATACCCTACGAGCAGTACTTC. It encodes CASRPTSGIPYEQYF.

The chain employs TRBV9 and TRBJ2-3; unclear D gene. The CDR3 spans 15 residues. Germline assignment: CDR1 SGDLS and CDR2 YYNGEE. The V end lost 0 bases, the J end lost 3 bases, and 11 bases lay between the germline ends. CDR3: CASSVDRLLTDTQYF. The DNA of the CDR3 is TGTGCCAGCAGCGTAGATCGACTTTTAACAGATACGCAGTATTTT.

This chain joins TRBV7-9 and TRBJ2-3, with D unresolved. In germline, CDR1 is SEHNR, CDR2 FQNEAQ (reference sequence). The V end was cut by 3 bases, the J end by 4 bases, with 5 bases between. CDR3 length equals 12 residues. This CDR3 reads CASSFSADTQYF. DNA of the CDR3: TGTGCCAGCAGCTTCTCGGCAGATACGCAGTATTTT.